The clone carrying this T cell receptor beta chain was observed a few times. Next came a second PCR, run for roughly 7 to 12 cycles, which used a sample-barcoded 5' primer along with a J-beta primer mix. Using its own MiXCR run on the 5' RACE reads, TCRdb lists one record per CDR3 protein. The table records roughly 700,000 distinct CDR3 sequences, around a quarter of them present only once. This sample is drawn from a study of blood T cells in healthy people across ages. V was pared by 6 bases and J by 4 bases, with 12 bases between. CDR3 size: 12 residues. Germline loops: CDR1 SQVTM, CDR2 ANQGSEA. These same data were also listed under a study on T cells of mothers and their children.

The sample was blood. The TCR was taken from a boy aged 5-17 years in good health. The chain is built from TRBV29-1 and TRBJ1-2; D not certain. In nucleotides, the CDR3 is TGCAGCGTCCTGACGGGATCCTATGGCTACACCTTC. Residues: CSVLTGSYGYTF.